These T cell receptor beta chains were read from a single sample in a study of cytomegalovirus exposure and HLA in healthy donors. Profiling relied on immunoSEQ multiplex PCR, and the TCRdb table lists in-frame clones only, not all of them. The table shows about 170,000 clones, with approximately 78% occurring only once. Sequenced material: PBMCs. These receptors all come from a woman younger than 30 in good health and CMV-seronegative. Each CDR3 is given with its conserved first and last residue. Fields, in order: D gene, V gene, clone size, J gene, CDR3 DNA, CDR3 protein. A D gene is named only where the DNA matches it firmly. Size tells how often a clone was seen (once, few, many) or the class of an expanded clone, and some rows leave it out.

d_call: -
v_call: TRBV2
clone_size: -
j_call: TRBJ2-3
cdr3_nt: TGTGCCAGCAATGAACCCAGGGGGGCCCGGGGCACAGATACGCAGTATTTT
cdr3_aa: CASNEPRGARGTDTQYF

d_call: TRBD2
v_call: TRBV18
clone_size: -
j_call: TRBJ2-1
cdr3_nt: TGTGCCAGCTCACCGGGAGCGGGAGTGGGAAATGAGCAGTTCTTC
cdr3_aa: CASSPGAGVGNEQFF

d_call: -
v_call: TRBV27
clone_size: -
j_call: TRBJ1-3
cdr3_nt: TGTGCCAGCAGTTTATCGGGACGGGGGGGAATACCATACTCTGGAAACACCATATATTTT
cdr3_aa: CASSLSGRGGIPYSGNTIYF

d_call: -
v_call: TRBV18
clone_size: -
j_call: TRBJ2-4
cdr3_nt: TGTGCCAGCTCACCACCGGAGGACCGGAACATTCAGTACTTC
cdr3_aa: CASSPPEDRNIQYF

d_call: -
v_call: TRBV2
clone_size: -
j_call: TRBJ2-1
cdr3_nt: TGTGCCAGCGGAGGCGGGGCCAGCTCCTACAATGAGCAGTTCTTC
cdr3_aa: CASGGGASSYNEQFF

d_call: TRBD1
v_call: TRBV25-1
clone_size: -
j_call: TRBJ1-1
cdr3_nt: TGTGCCAGTAGGACAGGAGAGAACACTGAAGCTTTCTTT
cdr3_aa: CASRTGENTEAFF

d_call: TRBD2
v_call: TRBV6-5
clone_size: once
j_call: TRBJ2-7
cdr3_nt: TGTGCCAGCAGTTACTGGTCAGCGGGAGGCCCCTACGAGCAGTACTTC
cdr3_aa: CASSYWSAGGPYEQYF

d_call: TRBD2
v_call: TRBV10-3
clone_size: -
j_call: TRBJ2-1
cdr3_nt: TGTGCCACCTCAGCGGGAGCGAACAATGAGCAGTTCTTC
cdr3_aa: CATSAGANNEQFF

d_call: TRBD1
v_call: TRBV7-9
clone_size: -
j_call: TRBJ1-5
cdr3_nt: TGTGCCAGCAGCCCACAGGGGGTAGGGAATCAGCCCCAGCATTTT
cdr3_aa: CASSPQGVGNQPQHF

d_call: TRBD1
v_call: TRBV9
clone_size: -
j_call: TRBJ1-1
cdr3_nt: TGTGCCAGCAGCTTCCACAGGGGGCAGGGCACTGAAGCTTTCTTT
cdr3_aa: CASSFHRGQGTEAFF

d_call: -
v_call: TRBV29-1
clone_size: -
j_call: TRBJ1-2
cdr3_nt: TGCAGCGTTGAAACGGGTGGAGGCTACACCTTC
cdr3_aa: CSVETGGGYTF

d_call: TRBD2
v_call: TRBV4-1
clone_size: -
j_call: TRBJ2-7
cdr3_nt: TGCGCCAGCAGCCGGCTAGCGGGAGGGCCGTACGAGCAGTACTTC
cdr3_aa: CASSRLAGGPYEQYF

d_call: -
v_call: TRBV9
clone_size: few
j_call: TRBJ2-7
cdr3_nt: TGTGCCAGCAGCGTATTCGGGGGAGCCTACGAGCAGTACTTC
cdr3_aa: CASSVFGGAYEQYF

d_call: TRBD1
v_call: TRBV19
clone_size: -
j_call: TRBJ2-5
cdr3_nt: TGTGCCAGTAGTACTGACAGGGAAGAGACCCAGTACTTC
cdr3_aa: CASSTDREETQYF

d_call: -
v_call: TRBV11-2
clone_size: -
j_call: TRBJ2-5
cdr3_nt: TGTGCCAGCAGTTTCCAGGGCCGAGAGACCCAGTACTTC
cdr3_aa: CASSFQGRETQYF

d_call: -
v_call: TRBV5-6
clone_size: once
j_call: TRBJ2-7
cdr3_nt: TGTGCCAGCAGCTCCCAGGGGGGCGAGCAGTACTTC
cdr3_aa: CASSSQGGEQYF

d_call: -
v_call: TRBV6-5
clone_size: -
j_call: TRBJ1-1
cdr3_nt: TGTGCCAGCAGTTACCTGGAGGGCACTGAAGCTTTCTTT
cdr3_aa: CASSYLEGTEAFF

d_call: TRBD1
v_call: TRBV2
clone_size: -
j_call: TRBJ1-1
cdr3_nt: TGTGCCAGGAGGGACAGTGAAGCTTTCTTT
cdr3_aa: CARRDSEAFF

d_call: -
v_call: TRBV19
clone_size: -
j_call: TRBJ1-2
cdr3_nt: TGTGCCAGTAGTCACAGGGAAGGGAACTATGGCTACACCTTC
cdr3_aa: CASSHREGNYGYTF

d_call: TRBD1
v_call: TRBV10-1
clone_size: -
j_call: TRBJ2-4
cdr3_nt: TGCGCCAGTCCGCAGGGGGTTGATTTAGCCAAAAACATTCAGTACTTC
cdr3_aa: CASPQGVDLAKNIQYF

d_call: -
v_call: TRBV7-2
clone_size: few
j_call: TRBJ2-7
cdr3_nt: TGTGCCAGCAGCTTAGCGCGGGCAAAGCCCTACGAGCAGTACTTC
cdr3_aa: CASSLARAKPYEQYF

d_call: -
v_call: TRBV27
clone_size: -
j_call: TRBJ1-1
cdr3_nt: TGTGCCAGCAGTTTTACAGGGAACACTGAAGCTTTCTTT
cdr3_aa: CASSFTGNTEAFF

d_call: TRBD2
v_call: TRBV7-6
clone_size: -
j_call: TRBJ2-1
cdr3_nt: TGTGCCAGCAGACTAGAGGCGGGAGGCGACAATGAGCAGTTCTTC
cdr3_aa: CASRLEAGGDNEQFF

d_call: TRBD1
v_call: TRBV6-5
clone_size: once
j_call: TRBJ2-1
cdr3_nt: TGTGCCAGCAGTTCACGGACAGGGTCGGCCTACAATGAGCAGTTCTTC
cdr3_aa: CASSSRTGSAYNEQFF

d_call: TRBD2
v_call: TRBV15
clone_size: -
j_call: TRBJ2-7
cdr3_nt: TGTGCCACCAGCGGCCAGCGGGAGGGCCCTCGTGGCGAGCAGTACTTC
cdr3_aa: CATSGQREGPRGEQYF

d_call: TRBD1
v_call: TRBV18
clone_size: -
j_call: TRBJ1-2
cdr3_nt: TGTGCCAGCTCACCATTTTTGACTCAACAGGGGGCTGACTATGGCTACACCTTC
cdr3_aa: CASSPFLTQQGADYGYTF